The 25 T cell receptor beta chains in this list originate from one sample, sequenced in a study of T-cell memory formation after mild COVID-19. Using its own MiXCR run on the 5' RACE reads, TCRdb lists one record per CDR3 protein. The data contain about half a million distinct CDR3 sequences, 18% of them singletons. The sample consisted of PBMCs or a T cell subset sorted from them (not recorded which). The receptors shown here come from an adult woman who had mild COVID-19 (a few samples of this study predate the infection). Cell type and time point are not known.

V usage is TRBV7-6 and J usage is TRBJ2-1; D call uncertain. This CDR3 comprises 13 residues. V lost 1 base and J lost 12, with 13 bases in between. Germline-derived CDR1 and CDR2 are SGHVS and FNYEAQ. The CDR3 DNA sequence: TGTGCCAGCAGCTTAGGGCTCGGCAGAGCGCAGTTCTTC. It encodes CASSLGLGRAQFF.

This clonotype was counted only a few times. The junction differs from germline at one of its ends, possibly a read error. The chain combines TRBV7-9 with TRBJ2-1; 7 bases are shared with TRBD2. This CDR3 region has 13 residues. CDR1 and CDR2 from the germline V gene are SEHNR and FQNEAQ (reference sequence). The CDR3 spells CASSSGAYDEQFF. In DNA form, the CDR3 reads TGTGCCAGCAGCAGCGGGGCCTACGATGAGCAGTTCTTC. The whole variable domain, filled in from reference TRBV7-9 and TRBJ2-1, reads DTGVSQNPRHKITKRGQNVTFRCDPISEHNRLYWYRQTLGQGPEFLTYFQNEAQLEKSRLLSDRFSAERPKGSFSTLEIQRTEQGDSAMYLCASSSGAYDEQFFGPGTRLTVL.

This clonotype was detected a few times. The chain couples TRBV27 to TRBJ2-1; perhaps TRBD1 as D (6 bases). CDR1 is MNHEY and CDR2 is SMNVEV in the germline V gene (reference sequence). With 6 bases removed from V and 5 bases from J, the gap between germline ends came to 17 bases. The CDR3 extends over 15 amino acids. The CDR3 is CASRLTGLTDNEQFF. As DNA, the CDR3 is TGTGCCAGCAGATTGACAGGTCTAACCGACAATGAGCAGTTCTTC.

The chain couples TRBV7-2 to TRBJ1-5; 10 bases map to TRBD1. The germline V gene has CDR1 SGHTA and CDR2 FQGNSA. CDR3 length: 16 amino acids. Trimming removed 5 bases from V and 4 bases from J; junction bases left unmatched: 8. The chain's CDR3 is CASSPLGQGWNQPQHF. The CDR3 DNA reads TGTGCCAGCAGCCCTCTGGGACAGGGGTGGAATCAGCCCCAGCATTTT.

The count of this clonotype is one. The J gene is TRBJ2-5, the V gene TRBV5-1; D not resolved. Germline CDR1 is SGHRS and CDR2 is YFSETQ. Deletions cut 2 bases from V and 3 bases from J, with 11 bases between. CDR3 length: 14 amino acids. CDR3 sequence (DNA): TGCGCCAGCAGCTTTGGGGTCGGCGAAGAGACCCAGTACTTC. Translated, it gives CASSFGVGEETQYF.

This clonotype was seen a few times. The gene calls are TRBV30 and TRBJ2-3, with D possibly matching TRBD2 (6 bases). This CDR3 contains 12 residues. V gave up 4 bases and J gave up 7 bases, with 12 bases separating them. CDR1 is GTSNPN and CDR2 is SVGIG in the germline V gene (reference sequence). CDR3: CAWMGGGNTQYF. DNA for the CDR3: TGTGCCTGGATGGGGGGAGGAAATACGCAGTATTTT.

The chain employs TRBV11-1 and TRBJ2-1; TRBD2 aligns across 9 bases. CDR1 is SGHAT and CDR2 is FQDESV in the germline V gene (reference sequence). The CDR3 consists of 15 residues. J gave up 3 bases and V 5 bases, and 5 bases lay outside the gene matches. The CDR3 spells CASSETSGHYNEQFF. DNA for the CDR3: TGTGCCAGCAGCGAGACTAGCGGCCACTACAATGAGCAGTTCTTC.

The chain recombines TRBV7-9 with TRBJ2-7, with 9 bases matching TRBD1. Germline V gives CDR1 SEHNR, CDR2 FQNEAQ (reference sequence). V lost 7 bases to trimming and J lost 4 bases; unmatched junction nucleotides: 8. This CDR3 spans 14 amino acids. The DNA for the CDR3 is TGTGCCAGCACGACCGGGACAGGGAAGTACGAGCAGTACTTC. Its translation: CASTTGTGKYEQYF.

The CDR3 spells CASSSTPGQQNTEAFF. DNA of the CDR3: TGTGCCAGCAGCTCCACTCCGGGACAGCAGAACACTGAAGCTTTCTTT. The genes are TRBV7-9 and TRBJ1-1; TRBD1 matches at 7 bases. With V trimmed by 4 bases and J by 1 base, 9 bases remained unmatched. The CDR3 is 16 residues long. Per the germline V gene, CDR1 is SEHNR and CDR2 is FQNEAQ (reference sequence). Full variable domain (missing parts from reference TRBV7-9 and TRBJ1-1): DTGVSQNPRHKITKRGQNVTFRCDPISEHNRLYWYRQTLGQGPEFLTYFQNEAQLEKSRLLSDRFSAERPKGSFSTLEIQRTEQGDSAMYLCASSSTPGQQNTEAFFGQGTRLTVV.

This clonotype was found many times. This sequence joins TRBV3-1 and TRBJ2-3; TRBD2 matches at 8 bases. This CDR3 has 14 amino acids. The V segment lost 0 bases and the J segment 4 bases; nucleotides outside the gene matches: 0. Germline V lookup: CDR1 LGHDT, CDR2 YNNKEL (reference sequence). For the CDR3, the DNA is TGTGCCAGCAGCCAAGAGGGACTAGCAGATACGCAGTATTTT. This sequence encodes CASSQEGLADTQYF.

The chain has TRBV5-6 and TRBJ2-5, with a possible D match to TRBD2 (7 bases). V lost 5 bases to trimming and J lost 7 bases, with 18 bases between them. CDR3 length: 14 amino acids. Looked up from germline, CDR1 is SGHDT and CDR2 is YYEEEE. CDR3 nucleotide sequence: TGTGCCAGCAGGGCGCGGGGGCAGATAGGGACCCAGTACTTC. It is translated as CASRARGQIGTQYF.

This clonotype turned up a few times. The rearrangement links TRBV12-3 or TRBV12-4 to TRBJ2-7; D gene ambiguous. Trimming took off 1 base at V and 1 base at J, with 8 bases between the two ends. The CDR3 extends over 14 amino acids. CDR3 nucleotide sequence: TGTGCCAGCAGTTTAGGCTTTGCTTCCTACGAGCAGTACTTC. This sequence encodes CASSLGFASYEQYF.

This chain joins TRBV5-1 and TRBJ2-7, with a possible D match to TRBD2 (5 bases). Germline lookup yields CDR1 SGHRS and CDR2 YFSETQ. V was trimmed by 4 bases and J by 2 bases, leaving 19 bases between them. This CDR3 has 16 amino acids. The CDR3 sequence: CASSPSARESAYEQYF. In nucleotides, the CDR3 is TGCGCCAGCAGCCCATCAGCGAGGGAATCGGCCTACGAGCAGTACTTC.

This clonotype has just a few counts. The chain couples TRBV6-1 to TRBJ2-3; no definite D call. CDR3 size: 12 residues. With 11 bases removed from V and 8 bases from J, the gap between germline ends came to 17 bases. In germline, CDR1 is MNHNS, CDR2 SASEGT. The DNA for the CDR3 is TGTGCCTGCCAAGGTGGGTCTCGTACGCAGTATTTT. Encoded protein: CACQGGSRTQYF.

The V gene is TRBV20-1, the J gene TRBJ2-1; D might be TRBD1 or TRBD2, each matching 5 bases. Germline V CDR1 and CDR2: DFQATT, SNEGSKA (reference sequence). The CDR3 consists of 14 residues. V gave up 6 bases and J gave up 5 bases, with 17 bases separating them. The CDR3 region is CSANRGTKNNEQFF. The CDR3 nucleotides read TGCAGTGCGAACCGGGGCACTAAAAACAATGAGCAGTTCTTC.

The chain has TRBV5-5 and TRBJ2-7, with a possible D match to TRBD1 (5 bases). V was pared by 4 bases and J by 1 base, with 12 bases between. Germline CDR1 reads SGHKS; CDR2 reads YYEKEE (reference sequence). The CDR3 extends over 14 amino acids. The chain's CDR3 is CASSQQGASYEQYF. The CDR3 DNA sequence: TGTGCCAGCAGCCAGCAAGGGGCGTCCTACGAGCAGTACTTC.

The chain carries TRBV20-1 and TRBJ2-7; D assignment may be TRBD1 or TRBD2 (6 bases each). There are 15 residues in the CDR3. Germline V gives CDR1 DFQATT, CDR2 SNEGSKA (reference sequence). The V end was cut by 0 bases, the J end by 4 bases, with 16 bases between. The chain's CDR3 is CSARDRGLGRYEQYF. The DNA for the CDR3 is TGCAGTGCTAGAGACAGGGGCTTGGGGAGGTACGAGCAGTACTTC.

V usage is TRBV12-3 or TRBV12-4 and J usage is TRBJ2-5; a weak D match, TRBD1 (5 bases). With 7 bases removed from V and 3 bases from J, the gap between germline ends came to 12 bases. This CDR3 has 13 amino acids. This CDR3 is CASTPKGKETQYF. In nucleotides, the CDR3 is TGTGCCAGCACACCGAAGGGGAAAGAGACCCAGTACTTC.

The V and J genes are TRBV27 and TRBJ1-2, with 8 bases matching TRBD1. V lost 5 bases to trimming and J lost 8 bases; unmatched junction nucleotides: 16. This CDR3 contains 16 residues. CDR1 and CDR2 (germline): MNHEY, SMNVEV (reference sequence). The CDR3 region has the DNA TGTGCCAGCAGTATCTCGGGACAGGTCCCTGTGTCGGGCTACACCTTC. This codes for CASSISGQVPVSGYTF.

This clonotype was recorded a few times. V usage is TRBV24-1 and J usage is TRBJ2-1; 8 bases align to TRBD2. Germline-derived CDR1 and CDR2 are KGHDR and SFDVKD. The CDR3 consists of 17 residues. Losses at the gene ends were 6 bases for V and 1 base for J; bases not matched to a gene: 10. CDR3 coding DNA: TGTGCCACCAGTCGGGTTACGGGACTAGAATCCTACAATGAGCAGTTCTTC. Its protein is CATSRVTGLESYNEQFF.

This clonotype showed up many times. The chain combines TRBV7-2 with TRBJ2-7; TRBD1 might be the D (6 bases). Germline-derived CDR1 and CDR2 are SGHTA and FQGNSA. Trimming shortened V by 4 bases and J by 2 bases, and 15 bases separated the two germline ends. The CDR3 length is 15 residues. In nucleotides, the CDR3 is TGTGCCAGCAGCTATCAGGGGCCTCCTACCTACGAGCAGTACTTC. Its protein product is CASSYQGPPTYEQYF.

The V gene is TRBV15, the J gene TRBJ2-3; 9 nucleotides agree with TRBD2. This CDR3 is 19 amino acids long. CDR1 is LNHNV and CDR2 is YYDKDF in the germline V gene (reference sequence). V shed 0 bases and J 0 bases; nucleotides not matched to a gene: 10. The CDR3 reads CATSRENSGGRISTDTQYF. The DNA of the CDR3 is TGTGCCACCAGCAGAGAGAATAGCGGGGGTAGAATCAGCACAGATACGCAGTATTTT.

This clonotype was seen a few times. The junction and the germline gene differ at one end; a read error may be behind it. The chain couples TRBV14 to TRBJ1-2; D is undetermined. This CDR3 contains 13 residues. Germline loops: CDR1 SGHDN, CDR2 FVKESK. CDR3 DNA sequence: TGTGCCAGCAGCCAAGATCCGTCGGCACATAGAGCCTTC. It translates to CASSQDPSAHRAF.

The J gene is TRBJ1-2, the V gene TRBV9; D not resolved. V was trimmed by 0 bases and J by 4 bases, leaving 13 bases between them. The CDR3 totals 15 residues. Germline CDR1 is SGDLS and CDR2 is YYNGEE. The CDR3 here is CASSVGQHRGYGYTF. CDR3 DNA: TGTGCCAGCAGCGTAGGACAACACCGGGGCTATGGCTACACCTTC.

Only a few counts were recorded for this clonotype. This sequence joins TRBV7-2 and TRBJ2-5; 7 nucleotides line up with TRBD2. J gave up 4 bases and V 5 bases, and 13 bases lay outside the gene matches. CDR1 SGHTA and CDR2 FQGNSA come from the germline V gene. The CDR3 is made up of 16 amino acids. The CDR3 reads CASSRLSGVDVETQYF. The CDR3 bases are TGTGCCAGCAGCCGGCTCAGCGGGGTGGATGTAGAGACCCAGTACTTC.